This T cell receptor beta chain emerged from a study of T cell responses to AZD1222 COVID-19 vaccine. Study overall: Second doses that came at about 4 or about 12 weeks were put together. The study's findings and limits: Nearly half of spike-specific TCRs reportedly target unmutated variant regions. Baseline serology detected seropositivity in only a handful of AZD1222 recipients.

A remark on this clone: The antigen is not known.

J was trimmed by 7 bases and V by 4 bases; bases with no gene match: 8. Germline values: CDR1 LGHDT, CDR2 YNNKEL (reference sequence). The CDR3 covers 15 residues. Clones were sequenced by immunoSEQ multiplex PCR, and TCRdb holds only the in-frame ones, with some missing. The table shows 100,000 to 150,000 clones, with over 75% occurring only once. This chain joins TRBV3-1 (or the pseudogene TRBV3-2) and TRBJ2-5; 11 bases agree with TRBD2. The sequence was collected from an adult in good health. The sample in question was peripheral blood, obtained on day 0 of AZD1222 vaccination. CDR3 coding DNA: TGTGCCAGCAGCCGCCTGACTAGCGGGGCCACGACCCAGTACTTC. Encoded protein: CASSRLTSGATTQYF.